Presented here are 21 T cell receptor beta chains from one specimen sequenced in a study of T cell responses to AZD1222 COVID-19 vaccine. The method was immunoSEQ multiplex PCR; TCRdb's version includes in-frame clones alone and lacks a portion of them. The sample lists 150,000 to 200,000 clones; 91% were seen once. The sequencing here drew on peripheral blood, taken 28 days after the second AZD1222 dose. Source of these receptors: an adult who received the AZD1222 COVID-19 vaccine.

This chain uses TRBV4-1 with TRBJ2-7; 7 nucleotides align to TRBD2. CDR1 is MGHRA, CDR2 YSYEKL, per germline. The CDR3 has 15 amino acids. V dropped 4 bases and J dropped 2; count of bases not matched to a gene: 8. CDR3 sequence reads: CASSPLSGGAYEQYF. The CDR3 DNA sequence: TGCGCCAGCAGCCCCCTAAGTGGGGGGGCCTACGAGCAGTACTTC.

This chain joins TRBV5-4 and TRBJ2-1; a possible D gene is TRBD2 (7 bases). V was shortened by 4 bases and J by 8 bases, with 16 bases between the two germline ends. Germline loops: CDR1 SGHNT, CDR2 YYREEE (reference sequence). The CDR3 extends over 14 amino acids. CDR3 in amino acids: CASSVGGGRDEQFF. In DNA form, the CDR3 reads TGTGCCAGCAGCGTAGGAGGGGGGAGGGATGAGCAGTTCTTC.

V gene TRBV2 combines with J gene TRBJ1-5; 7 bases line up with TRBD1. The V gene's germline CDR1 is SNHLY and CDR2 FYNNEI. The CDR3 is 13 residues long. V lost 7 bases, J lost 7 bases, and 7 bases stayed unmatched. The chain's CDR3 is CASTEGAWQPQHF. In DNA form, the CDR3 reads TGTGCCAGCACCGAGGGGGCCTGGCAGCCCCAGCATTTT.

The chain links TRBV5-4 to TRBJ2-7, with D possibly matching TRBD1 (6 bases). V was clipped by 4 bases and J by 7 bases, with 21 bases between them. Germline V gene lookup returns CDR1 SGHNT and CDR2 YYREEE (reference sequence). The CDR3 totals 15 residues. The CDR3 nucleotides read TGTGCCAGCAGCGGGCAGGGGACCAGGTTCGAGGAGCAGTACTTC. It translates to CASSGQGTRFEEQYF.

The rearrangement uses TRBV7-9 and TRBJ2-1; 10 bases fit TRBD2. Germline V gene sequence: CDR1 SEHNR, CDR2 FQNEAQ (reference sequence). V shed 6 bases, J shed 5 bases, and the junction held 13 bases outside the gene matches. The CDR3 consists of 17 residues. CDR3 in amino acids: CASSSTRRTSGDNEQFF. In nucleotides, the CDR3 is TGTGCCAGCAGTTCTACCCGGAGGACTAGCGGAGACAATGAGCAGTTCTTC.

V and J are TRBV5-1 and TRBJ1-5, with D perhaps TRBD1 (6 bases). CDR1 and CDR2 (germline): SGHRS, YFSETQ. The CDR3 covers 16 residues. The V gene lost 0 bases and the J gene lost 2 bases, with 12 bases spanning the gap. The CDR3 here is CASSLEGGVGNQPQHF. DNA of the CDR3: TGCGCCAGCAGCTTGGAAGGGGGTGTCGGCAATCAGCCCCAGCATTTT.

The count of this clone is one. This chain uses TRBV7-6 with TRBJ1-1; D may be TRBD1 (5 bases). Germline CDR1 SGHVS, CDR2 FNYEAQ. The ends were cut back, 2 bases at V and 1 base at J, with 17 bases in the middle. The CDR3 has 17 amino acids. The CDR3 DNA reads as TGTGCCAGCAGCTTATTGGGGACCGGCAGTAGGAACACTGAAGCTTTCTTT. Its protein product is CASSLLGTGSRNTEAFF.

The chain joins TRBV28 to TRBJ2-7; D remains ambiguous. CDR1 and CDR2 (germline): MDHEN, SYDVKM. The CDR3 runs to 11 residues. V was clipped by 4 bases and J by 2 bases, with 3 bases between them. Written as DNA, the CDR3 is TGTGCCAGCAGTTACACCTACGAGCAGTACTTC. Encoded protein: CASSYTYEQYF.

The chain couples TRBV9 to TRBJ2-3; possible D gene TRBD2, 6 bases. Trimming removed 0 bases from V and 2 bases from J, with 19 bases in between. The CDR3 loop spans 18 amino acids. Germline-derived CDR1 and CDR2 are SGDLS and YYNGEE. Written as DNA, the CDR3 is TGTGCCAGCAGCGTAGATCCCCTAGGGAGGTTCGTCACAGATACGCAGTATTTT. Translated, it gives CASSVDPLGRFVTDTQYF. Complete variable domain (other parts from reference TRBV9 and TRBJ2-3): DSGVTQTPKHLITATGQRVTLRCSPRSGDLSVYWYQQSLDQGLQFLIQYYNGEERAKGNILERFSAQQFPDLHSELNLSSLELGDSALYFCASSVDPLGRFVTDTQYFGPGTRLTVL.

V and J are TRBV4-2 and TRBJ2-7; D is possibly TRBD1 (5 bases). V shed 1 base and J shed 3 bases, with 7 bases lying between them. This CDR3 comprises 13 residues. Germline values: CDR1 LGHNA, CDR2 YNFKEQ. The CDR3 DNA is TGTGCCAGCAGCCAAGTTCAGGGCTACGAGCAGTACTTC. As protein: CASSQVQGYEQYF.

J is TRBJ1-4 and V is TRBV29-1; D is undetermined. There are 13 residues in the CDR3. In germline, CDR1 is SQVTM, CDR2 ANQGSEA. V was cut by 4 bases and J by 0 bases, with 6 bases left in between. The CDR3 DNA sequence: TGCAGCGTTGGACGGACAACTAATGAAAAACTGTTTTTT. Translated, it gives CSVGRTTNEKLFF.

The chain couples TRBV7-9 to TRBJ1-6, with 8 bases aligning to TRBD1. V lost 5 bases, J lost 7 bases, and 7 bases stayed unmatched. This CDR3 has 15 amino acids. CDR1 is SEHNR and CDR2 is FQNEAQ in the germline V gene (reference sequence). CDR3 residues: CASSPPDRANSPLHF. The CDR3 DNA is TGTGCCAGCAGCCCCCCGGACAGGGCAAATTCACCCCTCCACTTT.

The CDR3 protein is CASSPITTGGSPLHF. Here the CDR3 DNA reads TGTGCCAGCAGCCCGATAACCACAGGCGGATCACCCCTCCACTTT. The genes are TRBV5-5 and TRBJ1-6, with D perhaps matching TRBD1 (5 bases). The germline gives CDR1 SGHKS, CDR2 YYEKEE (reference sequence). This CDR3 has 15 amino acids. Between the trimmed V and J ends, which lost 4 bases and 10 bases, there was a span of 18 bases.

V gene TRBV4-2 combines with J gene TRBJ1-4, with unresolved D. Germline V gene lookup returns CDR1 LGHNA and CDR2 YNFKEQ. This CDR3 is 14 amino acids long. Trimming stripped 0 bases from V and 9 bases from J, with 11 bases between. The CDR3 DNA sequence: TGTGCCAGCAGCCAAGATTTGGATGGAAAAAAACTGTTTTTT. Its translation: CASSQDLDGKKLFF.

V and J are TRBV6-5 and TRBJ1-1; TRBD1 matches at 7 bases. The germline gives CDR1 MNHEY, CDR2 SVGAGI. The V gene end was trimmed by 5 bases and the J gene end by 10 bases; junction bases not matched to a gene: 4. This CDR3 spans 11 amino acids. DNA for the CDR3: TGTGCCAGCAGTCAGGGGGTACGAGCTTTCTTT. This encodes CASSQGVRAFF.

The V gene is TRBV14, the J gene TRBJ1-2; D ambiguous. Per the germline V gene, CDR1 is SGHDN and CDR2 is FVKESK. The V end lost 3 bases, the J end lost 7 bases, and 12 bases lay between the germline ends. This CDR3 region has 13 residues. The DNA for the CDR3 is TGTGCCAGCAGCCAGAGGGATGCGGGTGGCTACACCTTC. The encoded protein is CASSQRDAGGYTF. The whole variable domain, filled in from reference TRBV14 and TRBJ1-2, reads EAGVTQFPSHSVIEKGQTVTLRCDPISGHDNLYWYRRVMGKEIKFLLHFVKESKQDESGMPNNRFLAERTGGTYSTLKVQPAELEDSGVYFCASSQRDAGGYTFGSGTRLTVV.

The chain carries TRBV11-2 and TRBJ1-2, with a weak D call TRBD1 (6 bases). The CDR3 covers 13 residues. Germline V gene lookup returns CDR1 SGHAT and CDR2 FQNNGV. V gave up 5 bases and J gave up 3 bases, with 10 bases separating them. The CDR3 DNA sequence: TGTGCCAGCAGCGTGAACAGGGACTATGGCTACACCTTC. Encoded protein: CASSVNRDYGYTF.

V usage is TRBV2 and J usage is TRBJ1-4; TRBD1 aligns across 10 bases. The V segment lost 3 bases and the J segment 5 bases; nucleotides outside the gene matches: 6. The germline V gene has CDR1 SNHLY and CDR2 FYNNEI. The CDR3 extends over 16 amino acids. The CDR3 loop reads CASSDIRDRGNEKLFF. CDR3 DNA sequence: TGTGCCAGCAGTGATATAAGGGACAGGGGAAATGAAAAACTGTTTTTT. The whole variable domain, remainder taken from reference TRBV2 and TRBJ1-4, is EPEVTQTPSHQVTQMGQEVILRCVPISNHLYFYWYRQILGQKVEFLVSFYNNEISEKSEIFDDQFSVERPDGSNFTLKIRSTKLEDSAMYFCASSDIRDRGNEKLFFGSGTQLSVL.

This chain connects TRBV11-2 to TRBJ2-7, with 11 bases that match TRBD1. Germline CDR1 and CDR2: SGHAT and FQNNGV. This CDR3 has 17 residues. V shed 0 bases and J 4 bases; nucleotides not matched to a gene: 8. The CDR3 sequence: CASSLDPPGTGGYEQYF. CDR3 bases: TGTGCCAGCAGCTTAGATCCTCCCGGGACAGGGGGGTACGAGCAGTACTTC. The full variable domain, completed using reference TRBV11-2 and TRBJ2-7, is EAGVAQSPRYKIIEKRQSVAFWCNPISGHATLYWYQQILGQGPKLLIQFQNNGVVDDSQLPKDRFSAERLKGVDSTLKIQPAKLEDSAVYLCASSLDPPGTGGYEQYFGPGTRLTVT.

The rearrangement uses TRBV27 and TRBJ1-3, with D tentatively TRBD1 (6 bases). Germline CDR1 reads MNHEY; CDR2 reads SMNVEV (reference sequence). The CDR3 covers 16 residues. Deletions cut 6 bases from V and 4 bases from J, with 19 bases between. CDR3 bases: TGTGCCAGCAGCGACCGAGCAGGGGACGAGGGAAACACCATATATTTT. It specifies CASSDRAGDEGNTIYF.

The V call is TRBV27, the J call TRBJ2-2; 10 bases fit TRBD2. Germline V gene data show CDR1 as MNHEY and CDR2 as SMNVEV (reference sequence). The CDR3 has 16 residues. J lost 2 bases, V lost 6 bases, and 6 bases had no gene match. The CDR3 sequence is CASRWTSGGNTGELFF. The CDR3 nucleotides read TGTGCCAGCAGGTGGACTAGCGGAGGAAACACCGGGGAGCTGTTTTTT.